This entry features one T cell receptor (beta chain) sequence. Its cognate antigen is unknown. From germline, CDR1 is ENHRY and CDR2 SYGVKD. V was cut by 3 bases and J by 7 bases, with 16 bases left in between. This CDR3 region has 15 residues. This specimen belongs to a study of CD8 T cells in ankylosing spondylitis. Study-level points and caveats: Characteristic of ankylosing spondylitis blood, it appeared, was a TCR beta motif comprising roughly 8 highly homologous variants.

Making the TCR beta libraries involved quantitative 5'-RACE with molecular barcodes. TCRdb redid the calling of the 5' RACE reads with MiXCR, one entry per CDR3 protein. Seen here are 390,000 or so distinct CDR3 sequences, around 24% observed once, and the top ten hold about a sixth. The TCR sequence derives from a male donor with ankylosing spondylitis. The sequenced sample was blood, either unsorted or a sorted T cell fraction (not recorded which). The gene calls are TRBV10-3 and TRBJ2-1; D possibly corresponds to TRBD1 (5 bases). The CDR3 sequence is CAISDLNLGPNEQFF. The CDR3, as DNA: TGTGCCATCAGTGATCTAAATTTGGGGCCAAATGAGCAGTTCTTC.